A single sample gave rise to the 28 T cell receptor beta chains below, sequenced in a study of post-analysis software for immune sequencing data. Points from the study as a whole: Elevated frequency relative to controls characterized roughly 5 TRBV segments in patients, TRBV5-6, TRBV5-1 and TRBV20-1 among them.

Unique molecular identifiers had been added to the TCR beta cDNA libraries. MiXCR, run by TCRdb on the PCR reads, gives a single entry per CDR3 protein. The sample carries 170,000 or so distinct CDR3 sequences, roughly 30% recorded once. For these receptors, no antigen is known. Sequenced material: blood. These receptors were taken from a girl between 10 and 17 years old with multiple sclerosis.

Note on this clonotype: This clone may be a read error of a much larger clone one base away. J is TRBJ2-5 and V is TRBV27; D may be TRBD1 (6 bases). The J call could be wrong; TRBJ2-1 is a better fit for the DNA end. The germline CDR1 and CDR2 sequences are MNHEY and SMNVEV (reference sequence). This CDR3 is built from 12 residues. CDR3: CCLGGPGETQFF. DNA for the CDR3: TGTTGTTTGGGTGGTCCAGGGGAGACCCAGTTCTTC.

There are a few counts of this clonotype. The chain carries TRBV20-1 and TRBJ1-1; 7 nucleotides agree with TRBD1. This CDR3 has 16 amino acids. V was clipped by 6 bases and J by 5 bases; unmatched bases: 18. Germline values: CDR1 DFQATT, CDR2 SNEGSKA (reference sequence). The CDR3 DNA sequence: TGCAGTGCGGGGAGAGGGGGCAGGGGAGGTCGAACTGAAGCTTTCTTT. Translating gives CSAGRGGRGGRTEAFF.

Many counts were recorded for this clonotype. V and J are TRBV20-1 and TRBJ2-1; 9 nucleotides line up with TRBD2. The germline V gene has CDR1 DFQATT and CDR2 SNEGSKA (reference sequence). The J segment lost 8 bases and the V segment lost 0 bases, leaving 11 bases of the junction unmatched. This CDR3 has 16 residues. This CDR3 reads CSARDLGSGRTDEQFF. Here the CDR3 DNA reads TGCAGTGCTAGAGATCTAGGAAGCGGGAGGACGGATGAGCAGTTCTTC.

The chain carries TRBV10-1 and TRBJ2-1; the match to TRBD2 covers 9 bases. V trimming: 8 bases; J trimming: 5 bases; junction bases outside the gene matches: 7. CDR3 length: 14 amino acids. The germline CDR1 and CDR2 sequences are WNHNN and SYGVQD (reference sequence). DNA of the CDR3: TGCGCCAGCGGAACTAGCGGGTCCCACAATGAGCAGTTCTTC. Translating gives CASGTSGSHNEQFF.

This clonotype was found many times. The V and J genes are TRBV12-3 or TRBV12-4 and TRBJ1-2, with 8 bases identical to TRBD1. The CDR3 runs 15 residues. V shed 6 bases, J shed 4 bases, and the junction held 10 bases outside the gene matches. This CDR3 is CASSQIGQGLYGYTF. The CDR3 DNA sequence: TGTGCCAGCAGCCAAATAGGACAGGGCCTCTATGGCTACACCTTC.

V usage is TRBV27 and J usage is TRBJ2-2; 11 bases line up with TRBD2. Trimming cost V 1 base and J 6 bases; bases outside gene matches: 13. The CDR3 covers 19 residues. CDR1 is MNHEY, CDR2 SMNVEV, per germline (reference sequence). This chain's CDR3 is CASSLWAWVTSGTAGELFF. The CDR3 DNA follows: TGTGCCAGCAGTTTATGGGCCTGGGTGACTAGCGGGACGGCCGGGGAGCTGTTTTTT.

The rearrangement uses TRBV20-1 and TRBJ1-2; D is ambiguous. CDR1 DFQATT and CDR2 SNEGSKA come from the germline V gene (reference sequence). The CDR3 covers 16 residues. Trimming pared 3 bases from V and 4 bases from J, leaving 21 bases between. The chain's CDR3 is CSARRAHRERAYGYTF. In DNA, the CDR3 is TGCAGTGCTAGGAGGGCCCACAGAGAACGGGCCTATGGCTACACCTTC.

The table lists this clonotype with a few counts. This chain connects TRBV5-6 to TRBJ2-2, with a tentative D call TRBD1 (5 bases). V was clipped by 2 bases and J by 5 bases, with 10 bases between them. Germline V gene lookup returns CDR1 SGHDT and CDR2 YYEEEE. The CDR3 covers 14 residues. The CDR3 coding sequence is TGTGCCAGCAGCTTTGGGGCGCGGACCGGGGAGCTGTTTTTT. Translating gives CASSFGARTGELFF.

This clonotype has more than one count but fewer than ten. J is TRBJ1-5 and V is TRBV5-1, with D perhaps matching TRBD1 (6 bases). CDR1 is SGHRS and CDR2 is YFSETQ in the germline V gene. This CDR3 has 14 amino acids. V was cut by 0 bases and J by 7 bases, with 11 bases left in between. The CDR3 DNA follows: TGCGCCAGCAGCTTGGATGGGGGCGAGCAGCCCCAGCATTTT. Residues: CASSLDGGEQPQHF.

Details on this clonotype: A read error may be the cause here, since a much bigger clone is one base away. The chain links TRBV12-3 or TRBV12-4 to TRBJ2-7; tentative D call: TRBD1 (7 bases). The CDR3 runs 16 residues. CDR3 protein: CANSFPGGGIPYEQYF. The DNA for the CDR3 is TGTGCCAACAGTTTCCCAGGGGGAGGCATACCCTACGAGCAGTACTTC.

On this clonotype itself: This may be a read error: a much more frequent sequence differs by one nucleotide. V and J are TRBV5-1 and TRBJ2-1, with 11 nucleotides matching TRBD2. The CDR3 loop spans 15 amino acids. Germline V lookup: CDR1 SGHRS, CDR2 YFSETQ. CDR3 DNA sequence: TGCGCCGGCAGCTCGGGGACTAGCGGATACAATGAGCAGTTCTTC. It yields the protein CAGSSGTSGYNEQFF.

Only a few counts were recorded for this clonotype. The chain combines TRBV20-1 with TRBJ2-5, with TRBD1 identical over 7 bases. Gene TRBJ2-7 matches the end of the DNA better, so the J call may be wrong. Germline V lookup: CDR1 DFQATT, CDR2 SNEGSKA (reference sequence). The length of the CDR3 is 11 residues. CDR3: CSARDSYEQYF. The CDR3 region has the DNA TGCAGTGCACGGGACAGCTACGAGCAGTACTTC.

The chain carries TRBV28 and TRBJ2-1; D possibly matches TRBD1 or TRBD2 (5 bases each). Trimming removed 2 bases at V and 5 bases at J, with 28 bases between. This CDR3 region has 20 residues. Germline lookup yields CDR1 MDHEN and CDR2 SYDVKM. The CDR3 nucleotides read TGTGCCAGCAGTTTAGAGGGACCCGCAGTCGCATGGGCAGACCACAATGAGCAGTTCTTC. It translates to CASSLEGPAVAWADHNEQFF.

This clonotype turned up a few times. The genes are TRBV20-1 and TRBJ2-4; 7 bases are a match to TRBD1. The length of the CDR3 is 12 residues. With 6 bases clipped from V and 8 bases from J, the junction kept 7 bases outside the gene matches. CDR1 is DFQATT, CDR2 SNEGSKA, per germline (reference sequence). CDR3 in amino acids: CSALDRRDIQYF. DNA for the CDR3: TGCAGTGCCCTGGACAGGCGTGACATTCAGTACTTC.

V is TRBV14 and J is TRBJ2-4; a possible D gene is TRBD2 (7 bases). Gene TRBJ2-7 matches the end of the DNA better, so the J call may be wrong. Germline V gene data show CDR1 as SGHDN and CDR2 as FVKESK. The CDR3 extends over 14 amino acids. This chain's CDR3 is CASSQAGGLYEQYF. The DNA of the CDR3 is TGTGCCAGCAGCCAAGCGGGGGGCCTCTACGAGCAGTACTTC.

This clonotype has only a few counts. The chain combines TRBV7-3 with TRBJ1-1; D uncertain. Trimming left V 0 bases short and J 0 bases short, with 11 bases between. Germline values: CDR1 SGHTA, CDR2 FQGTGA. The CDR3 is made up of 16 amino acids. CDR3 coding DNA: TGTGCCAGCAGCTTAACGGGCCCCCCGATGAACACTGAAGCTTTCTTT. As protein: CASSLTGPPMNTEAFF.

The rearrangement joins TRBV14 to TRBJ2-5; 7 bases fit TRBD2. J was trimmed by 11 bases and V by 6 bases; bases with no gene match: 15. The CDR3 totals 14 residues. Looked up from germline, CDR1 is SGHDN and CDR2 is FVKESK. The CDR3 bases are TGTGCCAGCAGTCGGACTAGATACTACAATGAGCAGTACTTC. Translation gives CASSRTRYYNEQYF.

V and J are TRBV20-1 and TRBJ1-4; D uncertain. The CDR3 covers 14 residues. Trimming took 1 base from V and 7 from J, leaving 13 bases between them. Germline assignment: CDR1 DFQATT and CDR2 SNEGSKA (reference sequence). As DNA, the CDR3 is TGCAGTGCTAGAGTCCCGGAGCAAGGTGAAAAACTGTTTTTT. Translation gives CSARVPEQGEKLFF.

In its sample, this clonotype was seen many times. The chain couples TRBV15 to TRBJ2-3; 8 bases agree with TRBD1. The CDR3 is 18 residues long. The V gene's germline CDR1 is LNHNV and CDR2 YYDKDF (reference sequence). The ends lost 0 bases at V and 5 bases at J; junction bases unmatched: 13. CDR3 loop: CATSRDRSGDRGGDTQYF. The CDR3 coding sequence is TGTGCCACCAGCAGAGATCGATCAGGAGACAGGGGAGGAGATACGCAGTATTTT.

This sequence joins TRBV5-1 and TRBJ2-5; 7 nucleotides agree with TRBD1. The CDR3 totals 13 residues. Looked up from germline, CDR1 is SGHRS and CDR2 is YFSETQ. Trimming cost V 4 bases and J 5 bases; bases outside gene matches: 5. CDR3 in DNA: TGCGCCAGCAGCACAGGGGATAGGGAGACCCAGTACTTC. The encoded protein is CASSTGDRETQYF.

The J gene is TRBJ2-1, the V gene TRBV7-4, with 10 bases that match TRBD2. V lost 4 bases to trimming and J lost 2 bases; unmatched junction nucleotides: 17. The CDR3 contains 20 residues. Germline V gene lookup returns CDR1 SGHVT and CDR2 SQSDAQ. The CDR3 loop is CASSSSGGPLAGEPYNEQFF. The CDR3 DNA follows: TGTGCCAGCAGCTCCTCCGGGGGGCCTCTAGCGGGAGAACCCTACAATGAGCAGTTCTTC. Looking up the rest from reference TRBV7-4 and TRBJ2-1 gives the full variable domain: GAGVSQSPRYKVAKRGRDVALRCDSISGHVTLYWYRQTLGQGSEVLTYSQSDAQRDKSGRPSGRFSAERPERSVSTLKIQRTEQGDSAVYLCASSSSGGPLAGEPYNEQFFGPGTRLTVL.

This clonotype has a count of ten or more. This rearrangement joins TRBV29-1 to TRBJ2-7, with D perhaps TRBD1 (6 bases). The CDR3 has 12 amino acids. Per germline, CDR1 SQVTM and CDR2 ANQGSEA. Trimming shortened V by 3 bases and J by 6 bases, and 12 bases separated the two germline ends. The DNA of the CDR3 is TGCAGCGTTGACGGACAGTTCGGCGAGCAGTACTTC. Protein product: CSVDGQFGEQYF.

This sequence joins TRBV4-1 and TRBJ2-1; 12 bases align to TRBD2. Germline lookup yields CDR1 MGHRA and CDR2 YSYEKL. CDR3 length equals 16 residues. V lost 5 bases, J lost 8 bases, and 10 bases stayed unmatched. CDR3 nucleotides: TGCGCCAGCAGCTCCCGACTAGCGGGAGAGGTCTATGAGCAGTTCTTC. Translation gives CASSSRLAGEVYEQFF.

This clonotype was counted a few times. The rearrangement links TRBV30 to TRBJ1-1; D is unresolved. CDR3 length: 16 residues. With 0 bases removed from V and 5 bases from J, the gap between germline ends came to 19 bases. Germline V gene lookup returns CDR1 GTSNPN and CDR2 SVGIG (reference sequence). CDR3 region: CAWSVLRLRGSTEAFF. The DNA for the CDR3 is TGTGCCTGGAGTGTACTTAGACTCCGGGGAAGTACTGAAGCTTTCTTT.

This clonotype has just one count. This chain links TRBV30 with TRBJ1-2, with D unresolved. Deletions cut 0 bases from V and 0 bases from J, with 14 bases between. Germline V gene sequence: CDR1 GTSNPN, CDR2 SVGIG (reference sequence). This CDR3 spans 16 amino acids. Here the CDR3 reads CAWSVDLDYPNYGYTF. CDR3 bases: TGTGCCTGGAGTGTAGATTTAGATTATCCTAACTATGGCTACACCTTC.

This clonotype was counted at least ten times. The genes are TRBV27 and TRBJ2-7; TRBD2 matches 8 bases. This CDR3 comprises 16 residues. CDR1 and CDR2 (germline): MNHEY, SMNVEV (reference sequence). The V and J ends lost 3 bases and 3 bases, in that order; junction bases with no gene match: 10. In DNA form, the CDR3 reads TGTGCCAGCAGTTTCGGGTTCGGGGGACTAGACTACGAGCAGTACTTC. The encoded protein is CASSFGFGGLDYEQYF.

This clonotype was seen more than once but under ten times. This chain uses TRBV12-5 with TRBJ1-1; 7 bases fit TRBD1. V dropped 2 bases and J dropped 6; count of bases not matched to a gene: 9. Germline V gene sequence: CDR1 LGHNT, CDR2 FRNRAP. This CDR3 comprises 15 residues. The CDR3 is CASGLPGTASPEAFF. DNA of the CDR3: TGTGCTAGTGGTTTGCCAGGGACAGCAAGTCCTGAAGCTTTCTTT.

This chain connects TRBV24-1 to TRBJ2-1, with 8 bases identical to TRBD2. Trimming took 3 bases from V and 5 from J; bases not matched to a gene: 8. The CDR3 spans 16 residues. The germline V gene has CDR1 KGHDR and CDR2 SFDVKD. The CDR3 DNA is TGTGCCACCAGTGATCCTACTAGCGGTACGAACAATGAGCAGTTCTTC. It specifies CATSDPTSGTNNEQFF.